This T cell receptor beta chain was identified during a study of human versus mouse CDR3 diversity and MHC coevolution (TCRdb year 2017). General notes on the study: According to reports, the immunoSEQ assay can detect one in 200,000 T cells and keeps multiplex PCR amplification bias to a minimum. Valid reads per sample ranged from roughly 5.5 x 10^6 to 1.8 x 10^7 across mouse and human samples. The human cohort was made up of three healthy volunteer blood donors, who at collection were aged 30 to 40, 40 to 49 and 60 to 70, one donor in each range. As a reference point for TCR selection on multiple MHC II alleles, the study used human naive CD4 T cell repertoires and compared them against human-TCR-locus transgenic mice that have a single MHC II. Study-level results and caveats: The lowest clonal inequality scores among all compared groups were observed in most of the three human donors. On average, more CDR3 deletions and insertions were observed in humans than in mice, indicating greater exonuclease and TdT activity. Repertoire diversity was not regarded as directly comparable between humans and mice because human T cells were selected on several MHC II alleles. The largest TCR beta repertoire according to iCHAO1 estimates belonged to humans, at roughly 1.5 million clonotypes, a result attributed likely to selection by multiple MHC II molecules.

The QIAGEN blood and tissue kit was used to extract genomic DNA from the sorted cells, and that DNA was then quantified on a NanoDrop 1000. Using multiplex PCR of genomic DNA, the immunoSEQ platform deep sequenced and quantified the TCR alpha and beta chains. Per the original workflow: IMGT gene and region definitions were used for annotation of the TCR sequences. As a stand-in for the preselection repertoire, out-of-frame rearrangements were used and set against in-frame clonotypes. Repertoire size was estimated with the iCHAO1 estimator supplied with the immunoSEQ platform. Clonal inequality was measured with a Gini index on in-frame amino acid clonotypes, based on the Lorenz curve. Shared clonotypes were counted with the intersect function of the R package tcR, and similarity was scored with the Jaccard index. V, J and V-J usage frequencies went into a principal component analysis run with the R prcomp function, with no normalization applied. TCRdb holds this immuneACCESS table with in-frame rearrangements only. Some clones are missing; in checked studies, unresolved V genes explain under half, and the rest has no known cause. The V and J calls and clone size come from that table; D and trimming were worked out from the DNA. Across this sample there are fewer than 100,000 clones, with approximately 92% seen only once. About 1.5% of the sample belongs to the ten largest clones.

Fluorescence-activated cell sorting was used to isolate naive CD4 T cells, defined as CD45RO-negative and CD62L-positive, from PBMCs. About 52 ml of fresh peripheral blood was drawn per donor, and PBMCs were isolated by Ficoll density centrifugation. Sorting was performed on a FACSAria III instrument, with purity above 85% for all samples. To note about this clone: This receptor's antigen is unknown. Qualities for individual bases were not recorded, and no much larger clone is one base off.

The specimen was naive CD4+ T cells from blood. Reading the label with the study, this specimen's cell subset or site is: CD45RO-negative CD62L-positive naive CD4 T cells. The clonotype originates from a person aged 30-70 years in good health.

CDR3 loop: CASSQGAREDSPLHF. The nucleotide sequence reads as follows: TGTGCCAGCAGCCAAGGAGCCAGGGAGGATTCACCCCTCCACTTT. The chain is assembled from TRBV4-2 and TRBJ1-6; the D region possibly corresponds to TRBD1 (5 bases align). For CDR1 and CDR2, the germline V gene lists LGHNA and YNFKEQ. Trimming takes 1 base from V and 8 bases from J, and the germline ends sit 12 bases apart. Reading from cysteine to phenylalanine, the CDR3 counts 15 amino acids. The DNA shown is the 45-base CDR3, in frame from base 1.